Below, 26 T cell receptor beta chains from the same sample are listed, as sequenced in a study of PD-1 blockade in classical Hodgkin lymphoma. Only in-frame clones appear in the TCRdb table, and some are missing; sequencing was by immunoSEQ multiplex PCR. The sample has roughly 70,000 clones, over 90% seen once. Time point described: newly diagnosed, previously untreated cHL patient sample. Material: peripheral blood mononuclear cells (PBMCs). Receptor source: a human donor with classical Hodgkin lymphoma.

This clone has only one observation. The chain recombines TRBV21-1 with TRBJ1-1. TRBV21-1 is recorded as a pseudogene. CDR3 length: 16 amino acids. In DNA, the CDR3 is TGTGCCAGCGCCAAGAGGGGGGAAGGGAGGAACACTGAAGCTTTCTTT. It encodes CASAKRGEGRNTEAFF.

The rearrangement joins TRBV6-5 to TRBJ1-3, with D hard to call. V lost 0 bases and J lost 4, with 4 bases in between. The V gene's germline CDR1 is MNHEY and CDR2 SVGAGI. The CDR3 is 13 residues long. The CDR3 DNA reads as TGTGCCAGCAGTTACTCTTTCGGAAACACCATATATTTT. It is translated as CASSYSFGNTIYF.

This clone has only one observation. CDR3 sequence: CASSSVATVPPYGYTF. CDR3 nucleotides: TGCGCCAGCAGCTCAGTTGCTACAGTGCCCCCCTATGGCTACACCTTC. V and J are TRBV5-1 and TRBJ1-2; D unresolved. Germline CDR1 reads SGHRS; CDR2 reads YFSETQ. V shed 3 bases and J shed 4 bases, with 19 bases lying between them. CDR3 length equals 16 residues.

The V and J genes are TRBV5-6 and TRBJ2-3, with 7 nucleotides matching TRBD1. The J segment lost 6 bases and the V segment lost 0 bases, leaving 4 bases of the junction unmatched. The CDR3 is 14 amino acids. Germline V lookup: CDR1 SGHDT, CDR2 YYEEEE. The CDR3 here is CASSLDRGVDTQYF. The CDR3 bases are TGTGCCAGCAGCTTGGACAGGGGCGTGGATACGCAGTATTTT. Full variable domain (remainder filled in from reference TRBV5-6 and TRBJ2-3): DAGVTQSPTHLIKTRGQQVTLRCSPKSGHDTVSWYQQALGQGPQFIFQYYEEEERQRGNFPDRFSGHQFPNYSSELNVNALLLGDSALYLCASSLDRGVDTQYFGPGTRLTVL.

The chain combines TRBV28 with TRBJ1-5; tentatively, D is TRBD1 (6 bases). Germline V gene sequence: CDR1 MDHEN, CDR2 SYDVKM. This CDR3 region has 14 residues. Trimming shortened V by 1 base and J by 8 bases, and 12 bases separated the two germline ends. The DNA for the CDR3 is TGTGCCAGCAGTTTATTGGGGGCGGAGGAGCCCCAGCATTTT. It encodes CASSLLGAEEPQHF.

CDR3 sequence: CASSSGTGRGNTQYF. The DNA of the CDR3 is TGCGCCAGCAGCTCCGGGACAGGGCGGGGAAATACGCAGTATTTT. This chain joins TRBV5-1 and TRBJ2-3; 9 bases are shared with TRBD1. Germline V gene sequence: CDR1 SGHRS, CDR2 YFSETQ. V lost 3 bases, J lost 7 bases, and 9 bases stayed unmatched. The CDR3 length is 15 residues.

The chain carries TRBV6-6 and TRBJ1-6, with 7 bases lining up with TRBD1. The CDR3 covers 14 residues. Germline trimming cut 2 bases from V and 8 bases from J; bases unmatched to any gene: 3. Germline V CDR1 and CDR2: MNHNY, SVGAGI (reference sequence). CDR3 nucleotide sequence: TGTGCCAGCAGTTACACAGGGGATGATTCACCCCTCCACTTT. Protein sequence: CASSYTGDDSPLHF.

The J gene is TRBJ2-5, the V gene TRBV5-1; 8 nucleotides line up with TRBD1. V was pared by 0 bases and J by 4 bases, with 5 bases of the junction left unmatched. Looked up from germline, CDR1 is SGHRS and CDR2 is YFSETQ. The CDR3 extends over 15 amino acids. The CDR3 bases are TGCGCCAGCAGCTTGGGACAGGGGTCAGGAGAGACCCAGTACTTC. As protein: CASSLGQGSGETQYF.

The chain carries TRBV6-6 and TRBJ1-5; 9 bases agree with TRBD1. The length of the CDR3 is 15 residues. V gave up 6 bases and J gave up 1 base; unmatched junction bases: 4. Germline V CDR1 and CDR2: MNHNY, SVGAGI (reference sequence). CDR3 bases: TGTGCCAGCAGCACCGGGACAGGGAGCAATCAGCCCCAGCATTTT. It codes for CASSTGTGSNQPQHF.

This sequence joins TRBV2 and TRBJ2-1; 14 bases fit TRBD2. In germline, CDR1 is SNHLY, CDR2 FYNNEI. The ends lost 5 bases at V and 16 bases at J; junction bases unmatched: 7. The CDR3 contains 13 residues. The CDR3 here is CASSPGTSGSRFF. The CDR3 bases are TGTGCCAGCAGTCCCGGGACTAGCGGGAGTAGATTCTTC. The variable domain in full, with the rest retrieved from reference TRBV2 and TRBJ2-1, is EPEVTQTPSHQVTQMGQEVILRCVPISNHLYFYWYRQILGQKVEFLVSFYNNEISEKSEIFDDQFSVERPDGSNFTLKIRSTKLEDSAMYFCASSPGTSGSRFFGPGTRLTVL.

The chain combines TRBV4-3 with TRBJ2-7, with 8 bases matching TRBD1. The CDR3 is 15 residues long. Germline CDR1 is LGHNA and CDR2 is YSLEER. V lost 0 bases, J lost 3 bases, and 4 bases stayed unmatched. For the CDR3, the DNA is TGCGCCAGCAGCCAAGATTGGGGACAGGACTACGAGCAGTACTTC. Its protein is CASSQDWGQDYEQYF.

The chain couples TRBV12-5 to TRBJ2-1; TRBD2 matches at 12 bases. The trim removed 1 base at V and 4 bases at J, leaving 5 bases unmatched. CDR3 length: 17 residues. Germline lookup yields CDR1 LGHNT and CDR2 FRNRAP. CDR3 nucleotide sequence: TGTGCTAGTGGTTTGGGACTAGCGGGAGTCGGTTACAATGAGCAGTTCTTC. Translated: CASGLGLAGVGYNEQFF.

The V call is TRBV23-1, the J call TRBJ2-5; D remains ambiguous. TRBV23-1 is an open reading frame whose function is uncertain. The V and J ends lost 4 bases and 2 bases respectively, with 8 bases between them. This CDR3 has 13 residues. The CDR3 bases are TGCGCCAGCAGTCGAGGTTATCAAGAGACCCAGTACTTC. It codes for CASSRGYQETQYF.

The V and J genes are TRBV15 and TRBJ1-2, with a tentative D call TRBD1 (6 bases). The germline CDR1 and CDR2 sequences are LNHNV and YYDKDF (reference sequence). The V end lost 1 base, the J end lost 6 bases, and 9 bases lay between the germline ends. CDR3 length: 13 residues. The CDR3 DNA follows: TGTGCCACCAGCAGAGGGGGGGGCAATGGCTACACCTTC. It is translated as CATSRGGGNGYTF.

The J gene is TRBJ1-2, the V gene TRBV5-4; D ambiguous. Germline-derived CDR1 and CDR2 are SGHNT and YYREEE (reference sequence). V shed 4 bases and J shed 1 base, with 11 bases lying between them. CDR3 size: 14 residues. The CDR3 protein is CASSERSLNYGYTF. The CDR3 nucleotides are TGTGCCAGCAGCGAAAGGAGTCTTAACTATGGCTACACCTTC.

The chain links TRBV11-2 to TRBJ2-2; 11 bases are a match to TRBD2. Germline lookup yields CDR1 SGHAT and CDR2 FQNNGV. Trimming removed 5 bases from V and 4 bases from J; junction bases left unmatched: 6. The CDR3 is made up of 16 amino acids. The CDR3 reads CASSIPGLAATGELFF. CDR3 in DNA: TGTGCCAGCAGCATACCGGGACTAGCGGCCACCGGGGAGCTGTTTTTT.

As DNA, the CDR3 is TGTGCCAGCAGCTTATCGGGGACAGCACACACTGAAGCTTTCTTT. Encoded protein: CASSLSGTAHTEAFF. This chain uses TRBV7-8 with TRBJ1-1; 7 nucleotides line up with TRBD1. V dropped 2 bases and J dropped 3; count of bases not matched to a gene: 6. There are 15 residues in the CDR3. Germline V gene sequence: CDR1 SGHVS, CDR2 FQNEAQ.

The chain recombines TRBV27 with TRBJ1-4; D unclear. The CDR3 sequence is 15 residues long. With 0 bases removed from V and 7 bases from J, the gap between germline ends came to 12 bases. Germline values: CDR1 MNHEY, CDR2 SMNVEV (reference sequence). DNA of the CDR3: TGTGCCAGCAGTTTATCTGGGGTGGCCGGTGAAAAACTGTTTTTT. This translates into CASSLSGVAGEKLFF.

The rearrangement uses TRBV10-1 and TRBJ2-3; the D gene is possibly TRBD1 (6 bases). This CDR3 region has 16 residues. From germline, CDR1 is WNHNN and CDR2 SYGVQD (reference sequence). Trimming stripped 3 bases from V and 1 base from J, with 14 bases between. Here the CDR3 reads CASSEFLRTGTDTQYF. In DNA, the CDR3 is TGCGCCAGCAGTGAATTCCTAAGGACAGGCACAGATACGCAGTATTTT.

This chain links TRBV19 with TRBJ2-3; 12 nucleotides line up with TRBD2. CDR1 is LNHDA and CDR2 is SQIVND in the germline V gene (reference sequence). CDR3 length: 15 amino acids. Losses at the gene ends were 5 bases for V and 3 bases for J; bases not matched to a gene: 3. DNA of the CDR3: TGTGCCAGTAGTCCTAGCGGGAGGGTTACAGATACGCAGTATTTT. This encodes CASSPSGRVTDTQYF.

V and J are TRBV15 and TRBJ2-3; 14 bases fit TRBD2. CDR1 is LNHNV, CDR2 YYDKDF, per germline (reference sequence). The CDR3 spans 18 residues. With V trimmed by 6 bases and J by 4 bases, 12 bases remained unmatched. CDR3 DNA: TGTGCCACCAGGTTCCGGGGACTAGCGGGAGCCAGGTCAGATACGCAGTATTTT. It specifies CATRFRGLAGARSDTQYF.

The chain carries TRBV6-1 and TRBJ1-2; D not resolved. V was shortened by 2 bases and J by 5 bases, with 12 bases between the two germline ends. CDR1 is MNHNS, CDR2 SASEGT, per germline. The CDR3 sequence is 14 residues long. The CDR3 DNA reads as TGTGCCAGCAGTGAAACAGCAGACCAATATGGCTACACCTTC. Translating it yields CASSETADQYGYTF.

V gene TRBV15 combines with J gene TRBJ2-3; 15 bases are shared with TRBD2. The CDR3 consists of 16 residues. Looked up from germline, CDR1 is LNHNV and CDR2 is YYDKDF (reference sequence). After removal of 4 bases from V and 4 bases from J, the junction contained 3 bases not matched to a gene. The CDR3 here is CATSKGLAGGADTQYF. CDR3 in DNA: TGTGCCACCAGCAAAGGACTAGCGGGAGGGGCAGATACGCAGTATTTT.

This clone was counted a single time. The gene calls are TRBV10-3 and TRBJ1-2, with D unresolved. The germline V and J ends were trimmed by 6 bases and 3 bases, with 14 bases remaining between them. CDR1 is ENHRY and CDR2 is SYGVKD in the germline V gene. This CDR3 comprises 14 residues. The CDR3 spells CAIRGSTVYYGYTF. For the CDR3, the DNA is TGTGCCATCAGGGGATCGACTGTTTACTATGGCTACACCTTC.

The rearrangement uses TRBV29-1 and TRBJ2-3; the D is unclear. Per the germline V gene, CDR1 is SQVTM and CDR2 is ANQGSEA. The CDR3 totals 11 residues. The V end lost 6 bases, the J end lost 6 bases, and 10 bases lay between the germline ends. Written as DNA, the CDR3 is TGCAGCGTATCCCACTTGGATACGCAGTATTTT. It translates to CSVSHLDTQYF.

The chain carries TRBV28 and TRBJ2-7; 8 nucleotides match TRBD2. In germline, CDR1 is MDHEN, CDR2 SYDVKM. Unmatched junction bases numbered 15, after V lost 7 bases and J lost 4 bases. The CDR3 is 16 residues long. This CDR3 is CASIAGTRAAVYEQYF. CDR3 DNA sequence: TGTGCCAGCATCGCCGGGACTAGAGCTGCAGTTTACGAGCAGTACTTC.